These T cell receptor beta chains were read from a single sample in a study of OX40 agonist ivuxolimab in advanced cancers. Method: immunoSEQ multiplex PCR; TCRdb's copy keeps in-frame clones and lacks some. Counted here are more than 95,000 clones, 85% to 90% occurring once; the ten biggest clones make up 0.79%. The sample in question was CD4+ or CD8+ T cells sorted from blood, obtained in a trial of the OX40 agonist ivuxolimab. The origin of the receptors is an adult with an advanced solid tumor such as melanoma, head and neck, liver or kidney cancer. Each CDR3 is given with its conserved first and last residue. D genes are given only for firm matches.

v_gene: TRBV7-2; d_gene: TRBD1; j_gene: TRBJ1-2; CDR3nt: TGTGCCAGCAGCTCCCAACAGGGGGCTTCTAGTGGCTACACCTTC; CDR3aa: CASSSQQGASSGYTF
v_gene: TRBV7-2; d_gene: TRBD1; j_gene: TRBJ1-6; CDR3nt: TGTGCCAGCAGCTCCCGGGTGACAGGGACTGGTTCACCCCTCCACTTT; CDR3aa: CASSSRVTGTGSPLHF
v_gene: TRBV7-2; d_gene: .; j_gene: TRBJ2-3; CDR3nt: TGTGCCAGCAGCTTAGCGAGAGTTCAGGGCACAGATACGCAGTATTTT; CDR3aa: CASSLARVQGTDTQYF
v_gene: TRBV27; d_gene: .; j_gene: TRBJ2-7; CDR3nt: TGTGCCAGCAGCTACAGGGTTAATTCCTACGAGCAGTACTTC; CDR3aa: CASSYRVNSYEQYF
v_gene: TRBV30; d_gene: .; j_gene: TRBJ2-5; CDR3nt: TGTGCCTGGAGCCCCGGTCCCAAAGAGACCCAGTACTTC; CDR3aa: CAWSPGPKETQYF
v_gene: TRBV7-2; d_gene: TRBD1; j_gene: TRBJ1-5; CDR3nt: TGTGCCAGCAGCTTCCTAGGGGTCTCAGGGGGCGGTCAGCCCCAGCATTTT; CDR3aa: CASSFLGVSGGGQPQHF
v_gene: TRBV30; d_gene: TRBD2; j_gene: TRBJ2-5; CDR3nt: TGTGCCTCCACTAGCGGGGGGGCCGTCCGCGGAGAGACCCAGTACTTC; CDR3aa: CASTSGGAVRGETQYF
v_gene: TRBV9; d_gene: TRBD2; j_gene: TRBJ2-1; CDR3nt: TGTGCCAGCAGCGTCATAGCGGGGGGGCCTGGTGAGCAGTTCTTC; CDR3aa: CASSVIAGGPGEQFF
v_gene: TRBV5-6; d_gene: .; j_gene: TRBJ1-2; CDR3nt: TGTGCCAGCAGCTTAGGATATGGCTACACCTTC; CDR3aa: CASSLGYGYTF
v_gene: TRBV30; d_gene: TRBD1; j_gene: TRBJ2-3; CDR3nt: TGTGCCTGGAGCGAAAGGGGGCCGGGTACGCAGTATTTT; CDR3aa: CAWSERGPGTQYF
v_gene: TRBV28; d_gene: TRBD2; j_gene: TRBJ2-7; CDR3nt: TGTGCCAGCAGCCTTAGTGGAGGGAGGGTCCTCGAGCAGTACTTC; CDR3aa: CASSLSGGRVLEQYF
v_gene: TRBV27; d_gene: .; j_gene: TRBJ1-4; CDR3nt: TGTGCCAGCAGTCCACATAGAGGGGATGAAAAACTGTTTTTT; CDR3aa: CASSPHRGDEKLFF
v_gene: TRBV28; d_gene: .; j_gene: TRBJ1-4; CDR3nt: TGTGCCAGCAAGACGAATAATGAAAAACTGTTTTTT; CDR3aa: CASKTNNEKLFF
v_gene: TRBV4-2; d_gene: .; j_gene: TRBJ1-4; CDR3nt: TGTGCCAGCAGCTCAGGGGAAAGGTCTAATGAAAAACTGTTTTTT; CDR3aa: CASSSGERSNEKLFF